One and the same sample provided the 14 T cell receptor beta chains below, sequenced in a study of cytomegalovirus exposure and HLA in healthy donors. The data were produced by immunoSEQ multiplex PCR, yet TCRdb's version contains in-frame clones alone and is incomplete. The profile covers roughly 250,000 clones, with around 87% appearing a single time and under 0.45% taken by the ten largest. The sequenced sample was PBMCs. All receptors derive from a woman aged 18-29 years in good health and CMV-seronegative.

V is TRBV19 and J is TRBJ2-1, with D uncertain. The germline CDR1 and CDR2 sequences are LNHDA and SQIVND (reference sequence). V lost 0 bases and J lost 4, with 13 bases in between. The CDR3 extends over 16 amino acids. CDR3 amino acids: CASSIDETPLYNEQFF. In DNA form, the CDR3 reads TGTGCCAGTAGTATAGATGAGACACCCCTTTACAATGAGCAGTTCTTC.

This chain connects TRBV29-1 to TRBJ2-2; D might be TRBD2 (5 bases). V gave up 7 bases and J gave up 6 bases, with 15 bases separating them. Germline values: CDR1 SQVTM, CDR2 ANQGSEA. CDR3 length: 13 residues. The CDR3 nucleotides are TGCAGCGCCGGGGTTGGGCTGGCCGGGGAGCTGTTTTTT. Its protein is CSAGVGLAGELFF.

Only one count was recorded for this clone. This chain connects TRBV19 to TRBJ1-2; 7 nucleotides align to TRBD1. CDR1 and CDR2 (germline): LNHDA, SQIVND (reference sequence). J was trimmed by 11 bases and V by 7 bases; bases with no gene match: 19. The CDR3 is 15 residues long. CDR3 in DNA: TGTGCCAGTACCGAGCATGGACCCAACAGGGGTAGGTACACCTTC. This codes for CASTEHGPNRGRYTF.

This clone appeared a few times. The J gene is TRBJ1-4, the V gene TRBV19, with D unclear. CDR1 and CDR2 from the germline V gene are LNHDA and SQIVND (reference sequence). This CDR3 is 11 amino acids long. Trimming removed 6 bases from V and 8 bases from J, with 7 bases in between. CDR3 sequence reads: CASRTEEKLFF. In DNA, the CDR3 is TGTGCCAGTAGGACGGAGGAAAAACTGTTTTTT.

The chain employs TRBV6-6 and TRBJ2-1, with D possibly matching TRBD1 (5 bases). Trimming pared 1 base from V and 16 bases from J, leaving 20 bases between. From germline, CDR1 is MNHNY and CDR2 SVGAGI (reference sequence). The CDR3 sequence is 14 residues long. The CDR3 reads CASSYYPDRAPTFF. The CDR3, as DNA: TGTGCCAGCAGTTACTACCCTGACAGAGCCCCAACCTTCTTC.

The chain uses TRBV4-3 and TRBJ1-1; TRBD1 aligns across 7 bases. The germline gives CDR1 LGHNA, CDR2 YSLEER. The V segment lost 1 base and the J segment 7 bases; nucleotides outside the gene matches: 6. CDR3 length equals 14 residues. The CDR3 loop is CASSQVLGDSEAFF. The CDR3 DNA sequence: TGCGCCAGCAGCCAAGTCCTGGGGGACAGTGAAGCTTTCTTT.

The gene calls are TRBV2 and TRBJ2-5, with 9 bases that match TRBD1. V dropped 6 bases and J dropped 1; count of bases not matched to a gene: 3. Per germline, CDR1 SNHLY and CDR2 FYNNEI. CDR3 length: 14 residues. CDR3 DNA: TGTGCCAGCAGAGACAGGGGGAGCCAAGAGACCCAGTACTTC. Residues: CASRDRGSQETQYF.

This clone appeared once. V is TRBV6-5 and J is TRBJ1-6; tentatively, D is TRBD1 (6 bases). The CDR3 is 12 residues long. The V gene lost 6 bases and the J gene lost 14 bases, with 14 bases spanning the gap. Germline V gene lookup returns CDR1 MNHEY and CDR2 SVGAGI. The CDR3 DNA reads as TGTGCCAGCAGCCGTCGGGAGGGGGCCCTCCACTTT. It translates to CASSRREGALHF.

This clone showed up just a few times. V usage is TRBV10-3 and J usage is TRBJ1-5; D may be TRBD1 (6 bases). The germline V gene encodes CDR1 ENHRY and CDR2 SYGVKD. Trimming took off 6 bases at V and 5 bases at J, with 11 bases between the two ends. This CDR3 comprises 13 residues. DNA of the CDR3: TGTGCCATCAGCCGGGACAACGATCAGCCCCAGCATTTT. Amino acid sequence: CAISRDNDQPQHF.

This clone has a single count. The V call is TRBV5-6, the J call TRBJ2-2, with 12 bases identical to TRBD2. The CDR3 is made up of 17 amino acids. The germline V gene has CDR1 SGHDT and CDR2 YYEEEE. With 1 base clipped from V and 2 bases from J, the junction kept 3 bases outside the gene matches. CDR3 residues: CASSLRLAGVNTGELFF. The CDR3 region has the DNA TGTGCCAGCAGCTTGCGACTAGCGGGGGTCAACACCGGGGAGCTGTTTTTT.

The J gene is TRBJ1-1, the V gene TRBV27; D not certain. Trimming took 1 base from V and 0 from J, leaving 6 bases between them. The length of the CDR3 is 14 residues. From germline, CDR1 is MNHEY and CDR2 SMNVEV (reference sequence). This CDR3 is CASSLYRMNTEAFF. The CDR3 region has the DNA TGTGCCAGCAGTTTATACAGAATGAACACTGAAGCTTTCTTT.

With respect to this clone: Its ends do not fully match the called genes, so a read error is possible. The chain has TRBV7-7 and TRBJ1-4, with 9 bases fitting TRBD1. CDR1 is SSHAT and CDR2 is FNYEAQ in the germline V gene (reference sequence). There are 15 residues in the CDR3. CDR3 coding DNA: TGTGCTAGCAGCCGGGGGACAGGGCCTCATGAAAAACTGTTTTTT. Protein: CASSRGTGPHEKLFF.

V and J are TRBV2 and TRBJ2-7, with D possibly TRBD2 on 5 matching bases. The CDR3 sequence is 14 residues long. V was clipped by 2 bases and J by 7 bases, with 15 bases between them. From germline, CDR1 is SNHLY and CDR2 FYNNEI. CDR3 sequence: CASSERFLRGEQYF. The CDR3 nucleotides are TGTGCCAGCAGTGAACGATTCCTCCGGGGTGAGCAGTACTTC. Full variable domain (rest looked up from reference TRBV2 and TRBJ2-7): EPEVTQTPSHQVTQMGQEVILRCVPISNHLYFYWYRQILGQKVEFLVSFYNNEISEKSEIFDDQFSVERPDGSNFTLKIRSTKLEDSAMYFCASSERFLRGEQYFGPGTRLTVT.

This sequence joins TRBV2 and TRBJ1-2; D not resolved. Germline values: CDR1 SNHLY, CDR2 FYNNEI. V lost 3 bases to trimming and J lost 6 bases, with 11 bases between them. The length of the CDR3 is 13 residues. The CDR3 region is CASSDSGIHGYTF. In DNA form, the CDR3 reads TGTGCCAGCAGTGACTCGGGGATCCATGGCTACACCTTC.